This T cell receptor beta chain originates from a study of shared clonotypes between healthy human individuals. Study-wide results and caveats: Inspection by rarefaction showed sorted-subset sequencing to be incomplete despite large depth.

Generated by immunoSEQ multiplex PCR, the TCRdb table keeps only in-frame clones and is missing some. The data hold around 1,000,000 clones, with roughly 80% observed a single time. Recent vaccinations or acute infections were absent in the healthy HIV-negative adult donors. Both subsets, CD45RA+ naive and CD45RA-negative memory, were split from the CD4+ cells. In the case of this clone: Its antigen is as yet unknown.

The sequenced sample consisted of memory CD4+ T cells from PBMCs. Sample subset: CD45RA-negative fraction. The receptor's source is a young man in good health. Some clones in this sample may be carry-over from other donors' samples.

The CDR3 nucleotides are TGTGCCAGCAGCTTAGGAGTGACTAGCGGGAGGAGCTCCTACAATGAGCAGTTCTTC. This translates into CASSLGVTSGRSSYNEQFF. The chain carries TRBV11-2 and TRBJ2-1; 13 nucleotides line up with TRBD2. Germline CDR1 and CDR2: SGHAT and FQNNGV. The CDR3 extends over 19 amino acids. V shed 1 base and J 0 bases; nucleotides not matched to a gene: 6.